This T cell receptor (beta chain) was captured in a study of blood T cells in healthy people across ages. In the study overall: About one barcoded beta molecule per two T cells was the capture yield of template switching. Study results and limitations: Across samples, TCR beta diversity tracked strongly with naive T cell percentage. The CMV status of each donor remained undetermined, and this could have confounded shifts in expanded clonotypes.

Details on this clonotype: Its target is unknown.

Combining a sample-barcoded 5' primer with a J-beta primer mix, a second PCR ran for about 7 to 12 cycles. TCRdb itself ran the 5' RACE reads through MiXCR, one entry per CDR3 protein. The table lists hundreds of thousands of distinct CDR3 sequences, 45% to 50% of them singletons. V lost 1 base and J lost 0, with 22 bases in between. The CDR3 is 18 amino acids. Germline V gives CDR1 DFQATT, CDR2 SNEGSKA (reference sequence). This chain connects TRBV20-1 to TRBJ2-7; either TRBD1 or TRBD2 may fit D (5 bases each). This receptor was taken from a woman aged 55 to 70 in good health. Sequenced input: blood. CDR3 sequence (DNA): TGCAGTGCTAGAGGGCCCTCGGGACGAAGGTCGACCTCCTACGAGCAGTACTTC. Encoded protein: CSARGPSGRRSTSYEQYF.